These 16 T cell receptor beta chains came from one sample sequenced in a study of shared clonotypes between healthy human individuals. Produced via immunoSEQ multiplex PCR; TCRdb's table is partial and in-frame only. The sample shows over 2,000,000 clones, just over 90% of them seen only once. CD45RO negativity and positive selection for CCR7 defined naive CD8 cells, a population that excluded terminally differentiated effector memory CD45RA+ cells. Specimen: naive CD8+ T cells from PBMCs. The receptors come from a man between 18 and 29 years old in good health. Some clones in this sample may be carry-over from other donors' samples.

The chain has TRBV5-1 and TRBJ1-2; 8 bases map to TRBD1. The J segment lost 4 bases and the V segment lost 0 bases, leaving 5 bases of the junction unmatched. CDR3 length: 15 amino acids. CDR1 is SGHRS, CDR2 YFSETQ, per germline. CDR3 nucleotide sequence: TGCGCCAGCAGCTTGGCGGCAGGGGGCGGCTATGGCTACACCTTC. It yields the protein CASSLAAGGGYGYTF. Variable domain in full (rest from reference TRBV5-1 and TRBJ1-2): KAGVTQTPRYLIKTRGQQVTLSCSPISGHRSVSWYQQTPGQGLQFLFEYFSETQRNKGNFPGRFSGRQFSNSRSEMNVSTLELGDSALYLCASSLAAGGGYGYTFGSGTRLTVV.

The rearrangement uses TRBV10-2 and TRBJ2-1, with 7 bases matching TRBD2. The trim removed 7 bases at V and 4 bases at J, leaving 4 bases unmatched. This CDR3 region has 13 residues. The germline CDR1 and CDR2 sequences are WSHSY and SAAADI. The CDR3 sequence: CASTLAAYNEQFF. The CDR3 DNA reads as TGCGCCAGCACCCTAGCGGCATACAATGAGCAGTTCTTC.

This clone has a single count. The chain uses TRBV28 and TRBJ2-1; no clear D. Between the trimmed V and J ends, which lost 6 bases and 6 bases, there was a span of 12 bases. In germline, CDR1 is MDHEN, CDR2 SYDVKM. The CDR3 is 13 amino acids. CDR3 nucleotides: TGTGCCAGCAGAACGCCGGGCACCAATGAGCAGTTCTTC. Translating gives CASRTPGTNEQFF.

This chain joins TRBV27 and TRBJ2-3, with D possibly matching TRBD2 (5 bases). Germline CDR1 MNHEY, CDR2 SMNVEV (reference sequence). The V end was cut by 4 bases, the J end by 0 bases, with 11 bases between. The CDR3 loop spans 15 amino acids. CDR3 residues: CASSSWTSSTDTQYF. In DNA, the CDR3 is TGTGCCAGCAGTTCCTGGACTTCTAGCACAGATACGCAGTATTTT.

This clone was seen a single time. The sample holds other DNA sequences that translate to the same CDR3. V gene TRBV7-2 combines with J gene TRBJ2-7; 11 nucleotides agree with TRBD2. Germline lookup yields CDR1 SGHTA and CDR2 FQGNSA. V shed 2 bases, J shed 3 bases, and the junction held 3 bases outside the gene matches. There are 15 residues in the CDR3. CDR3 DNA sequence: TGTGCCAGCAGCTTACTAGCGGGAGGCCTCTACGAGCAGTACTTC. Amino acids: CASSLLAGGLYEQYF.

This CDR3 is CASSLAPEGHGYEQYF. In nucleotides, the CDR3 is TGTGCCAGCAGCCTCGCCCCGGAGGGCCATGGATACGAGCAGTACTTC. The chain uses TRBV7-6 and TRBJ2-7, with D possibly TRBD2 on 6 matching bases. Germline-derived CDR1 and CDR2 are SGHVS and FNYEAQ. Trimming stripped 5 bases from V and 4 bases from J, with 21 bases between. The CDR3 length is 16 residues.

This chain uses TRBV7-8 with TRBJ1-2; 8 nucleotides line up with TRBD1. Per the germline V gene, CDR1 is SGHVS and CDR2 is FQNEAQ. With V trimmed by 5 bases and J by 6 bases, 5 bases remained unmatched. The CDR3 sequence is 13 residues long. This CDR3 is CASSSRGRDGYTF. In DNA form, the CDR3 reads TGTGCCAGCAGCAGCAGGGGGCGCGATGGCTACACCTTC.

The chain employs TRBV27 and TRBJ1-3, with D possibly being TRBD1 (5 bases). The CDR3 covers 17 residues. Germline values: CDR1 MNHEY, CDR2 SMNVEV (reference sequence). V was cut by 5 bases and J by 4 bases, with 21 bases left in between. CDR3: CASSTGPGTGTGNTIYF. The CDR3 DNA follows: TGTGCCAGCAGTACCGGACCCGGGACGGGAACAGGAAACACCATATATTTT.

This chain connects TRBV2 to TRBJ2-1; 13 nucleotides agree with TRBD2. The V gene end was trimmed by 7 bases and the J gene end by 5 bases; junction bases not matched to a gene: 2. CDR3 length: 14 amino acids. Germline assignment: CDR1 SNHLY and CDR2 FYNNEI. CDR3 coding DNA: TGTGCCAGCACCGGACTAGCGGGGGACAATGAGCAGTTCTTC. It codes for CASTGLAGDNEQFF.

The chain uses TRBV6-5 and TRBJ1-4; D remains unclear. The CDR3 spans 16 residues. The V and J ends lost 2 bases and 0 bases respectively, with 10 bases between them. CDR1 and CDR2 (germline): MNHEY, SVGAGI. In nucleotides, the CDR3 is TGTGCCAGCAGTTACCGGGATGTTACAACTAATGAAAAACTGTTTTTT. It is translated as CASSYRDVTTNEKLFF.

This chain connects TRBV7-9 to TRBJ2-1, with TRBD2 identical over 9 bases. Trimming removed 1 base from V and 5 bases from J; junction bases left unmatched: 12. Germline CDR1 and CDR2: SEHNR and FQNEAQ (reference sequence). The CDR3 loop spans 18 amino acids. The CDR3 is CASSLGGNWASGNNEQFF. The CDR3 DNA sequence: TGTGCCAGCAGCTTAGGGGGTAATTGGGCTAGCGGGAACAATGAGCAGTTCTTC. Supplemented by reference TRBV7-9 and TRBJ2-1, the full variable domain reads DTGVSQNPRHKITKRGQNVTFRCDPISEHNRLYWYRQTLGQGPEFLTYFQNEAQLEKSRLLSDRFSAERPKGSFSTLEIQRTEQGDSAMYLCASSLGGNWASGNNEQFFGPGTRLTVL.

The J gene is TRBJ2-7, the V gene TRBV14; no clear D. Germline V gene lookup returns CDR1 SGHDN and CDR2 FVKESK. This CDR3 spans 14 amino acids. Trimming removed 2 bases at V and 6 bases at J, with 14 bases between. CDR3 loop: CASSQTAAFGEQYF. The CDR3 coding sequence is TGTGCCAGCAGCCAAACGGCAGCCTTCGGCGAGCAGTACTTC.

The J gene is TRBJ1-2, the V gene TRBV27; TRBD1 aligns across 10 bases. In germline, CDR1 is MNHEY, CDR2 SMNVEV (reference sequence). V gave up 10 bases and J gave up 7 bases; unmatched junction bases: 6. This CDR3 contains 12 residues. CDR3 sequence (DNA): TGTGCCACCCGGACAGGGGGTTTTGGCTACACCTTC. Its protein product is CATRTGGFGYTF.

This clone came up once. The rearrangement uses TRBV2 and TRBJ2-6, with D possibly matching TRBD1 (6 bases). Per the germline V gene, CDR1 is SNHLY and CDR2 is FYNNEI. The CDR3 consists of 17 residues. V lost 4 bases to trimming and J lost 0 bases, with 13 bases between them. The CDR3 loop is CASSGWTESSGANVLTF. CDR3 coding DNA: TGTGCCAGCAGTGGATGGACAGAGAGCTCTGGGGCCAACGTCCTGACTTTC.

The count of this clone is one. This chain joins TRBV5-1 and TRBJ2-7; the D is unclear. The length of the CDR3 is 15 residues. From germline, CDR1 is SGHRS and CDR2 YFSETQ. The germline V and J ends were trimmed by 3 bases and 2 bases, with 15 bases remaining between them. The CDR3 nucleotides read TGCGCCAGCAGCTCGAACCGACAAGAACCCTACGAGCAGTACTTC. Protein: CASSSNRQEPYEQYF.

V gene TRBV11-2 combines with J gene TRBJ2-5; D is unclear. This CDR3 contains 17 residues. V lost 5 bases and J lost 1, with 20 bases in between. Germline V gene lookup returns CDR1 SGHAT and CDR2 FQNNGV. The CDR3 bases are TGTGCCAGCAGCACACTTGAAGGGATCGTGGGCCAAGAGACCCAGTACTTC. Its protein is CASSTLEGIVGQETQYF.